The entry that follows covers one T cell receptor (beta chain) sequence. The sample belongs to a study of blood T cell repertoires in COVID-19. Original data processing: Amplification with reference gene primers provided the estimates of nucleated cell counts. TCRdb's table, derived via immunoSEQ multiplex PCR, lists solely in-frame clones and lacks some. V and J calls and clone size are those listed in that table; D and trimming were worked out from the DNA. The sample records around 200,000 clones, under 90% being singletons. CDR3 length equals 17 residues. Germline V lookup: CDR1 SNHLY, CDR2 FYNNEI. The V gene lost 1 base and the J gene lost 0 bases, with 16 bases spanning the gap.

The source is a woman in her sixties or seventies with COVID-19, enrolled during active disease. V and J are TRBV2 and TRBJ2-7, with unresolved D. Sequencing input: peripheral blood. CDR3 nucleotide sequence: TGTGCCAGCAGTGAAGGGCGGATCGGTGTAAGCTCCTACGAGCAGTACGTC. It yields the protein CASSEGRIGVSSYEQYV.